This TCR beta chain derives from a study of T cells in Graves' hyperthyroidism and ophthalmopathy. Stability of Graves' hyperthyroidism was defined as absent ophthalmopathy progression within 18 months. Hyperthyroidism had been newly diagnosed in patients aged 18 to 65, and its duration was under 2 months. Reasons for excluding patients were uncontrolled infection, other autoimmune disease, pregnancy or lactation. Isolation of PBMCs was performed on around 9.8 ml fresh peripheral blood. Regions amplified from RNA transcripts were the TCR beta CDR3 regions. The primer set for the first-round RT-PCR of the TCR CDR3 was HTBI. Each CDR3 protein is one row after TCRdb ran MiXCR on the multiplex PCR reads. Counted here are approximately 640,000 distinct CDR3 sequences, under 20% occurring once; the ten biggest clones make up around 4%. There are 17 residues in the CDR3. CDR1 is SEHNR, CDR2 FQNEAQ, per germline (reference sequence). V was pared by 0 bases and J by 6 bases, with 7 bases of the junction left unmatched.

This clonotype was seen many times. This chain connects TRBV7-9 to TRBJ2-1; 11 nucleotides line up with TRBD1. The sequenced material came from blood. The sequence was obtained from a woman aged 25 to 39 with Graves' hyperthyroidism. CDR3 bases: TGTGCCAGCAGCTTAGCGGTCGGGACAGGGGGTCGCAATGAGCAGTTCTTC. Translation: CASSLAVGTGGRNEQFF.